This T cell receptor (beta chain) was identified in a study of shared clonotypes between healthy human individuals. Looking at the study overall: Per donor, three plates held CD4 naive cells, three held CD4 memory, two held CD8 naive and one held CD8 memory. Study outcomes and limitations: Generally, naive subsets came out with larger estimated richness than memory subsets.

Deep level was the assay's run setting. Only in-frame clones appear in the TCRdb table, and some are missing; sequencing was by immunoSEQ multiplex PCR. The repertoire holds millions of clones, with 85% to 95% as singletons. Comments on this clone: What it binds is not known. With a much larger clone just one base away, this may be a read error. Other DNA sequences of this sample code for an identical CDR3.

This TCR was sampled from a man in his late teens or twenties in good health. The specimen was naive CD4+ T cells sorted from blood. This sample's subset: CD45RA+ positively selected.

In nucleotides, the CDR3 is TGTGCCAGCTCACCGGGGACTGACTATGGCTACACCTTC. Translating it yields CASSPGTDYGYTF. V is TRBV18 and J is TRBJ1-2; possibly TRBD1 for D (5 bases). The CDR3 runs 13 residues. The ends were cut back, 3 bases at V and 3 bases at J, with 8 bases in the middle. Germline CDR1 KGHSH, CDR2 LQKENI.